This TCR beta chain was recovered during a study of blood T cell repertoires in COVID-19. Study-wide context: The United States, Italy and Spain supplied acute and convalescent COVID-19 samples. Sample material is recorded as cDNA or gDNA derived from T cells, B-cell-depleted T cells, or PBMCs.

In germline, CDR1 is SGHAT, CDR2 FQDESV (reference sequence). This CDR3 comprises 15 residues. V lost 3 bases and J 4 bases, leaving 13 bases between the germline ends. Original processing methods: Nucleated cell counts were estimated from reference gene primer amplification. Only in-frame clones appear in the TCRdb table, and some are missing; sequencing was by immunoSEQ multiplex PCR. The D gene and trimming were derived from the DNA, and the V and J assignments and clone size from that table. The data show some 260,000 clones, just under 85% seen once. The chain is built from TRBV11-1 and TRBJ2-1; a weak D match, TRBD2 (6 bases). This sequence was found in an elderly man with acute or convalescent COVID-19. The source material was peripheral blood. Here the CDR3 reads CASSFSGLQYNEQFF. CDR3 in DNA: TGTGCCAGCAGCTTTAGCGGACTACAGTACAATGAGCAGTTCTTC.